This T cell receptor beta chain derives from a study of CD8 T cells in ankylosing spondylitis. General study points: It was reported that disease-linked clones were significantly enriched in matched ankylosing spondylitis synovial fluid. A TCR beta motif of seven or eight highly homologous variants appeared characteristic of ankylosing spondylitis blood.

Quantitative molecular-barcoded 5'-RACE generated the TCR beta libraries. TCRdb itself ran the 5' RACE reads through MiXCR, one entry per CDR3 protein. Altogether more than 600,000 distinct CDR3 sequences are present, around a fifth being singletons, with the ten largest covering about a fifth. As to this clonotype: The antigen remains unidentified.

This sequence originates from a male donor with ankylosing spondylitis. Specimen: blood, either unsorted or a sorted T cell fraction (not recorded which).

Here the CDR3 DNA reads TGTGCCAGCAGTTTAGGTATAGGGCCTGAAGCTTTCTTT. This gives the protein CASSLGIGPEAFF. This chain links TRBV12-3 or TRBV12-4 with TRBJ1-1; D is uncertain. The V end was cut by 1 base, the J end by 6 bases, with 9 bases between. This CDR3 comprises 13 residues.